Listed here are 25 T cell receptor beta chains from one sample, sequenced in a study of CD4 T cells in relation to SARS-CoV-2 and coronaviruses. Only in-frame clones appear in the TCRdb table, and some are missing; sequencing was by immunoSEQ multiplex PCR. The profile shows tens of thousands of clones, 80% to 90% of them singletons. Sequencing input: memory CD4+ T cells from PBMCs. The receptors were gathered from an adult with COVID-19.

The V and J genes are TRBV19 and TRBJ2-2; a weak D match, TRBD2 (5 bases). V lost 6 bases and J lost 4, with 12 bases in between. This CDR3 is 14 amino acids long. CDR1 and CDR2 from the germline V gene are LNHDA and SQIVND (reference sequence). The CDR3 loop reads CASRGSHVTGELFF. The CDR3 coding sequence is TGTGCCAGTAGAGGGAGCCATGTCACCGGGGAGCTGTTTTTT.

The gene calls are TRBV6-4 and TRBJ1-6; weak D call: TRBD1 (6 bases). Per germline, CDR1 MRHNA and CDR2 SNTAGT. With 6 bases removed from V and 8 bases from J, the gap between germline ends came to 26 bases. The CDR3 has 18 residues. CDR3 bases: TGTGCCAGCAGACTCCCGGGACAAAGAGGGAAAAGTGATTCACCCCTCCACTTT. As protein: CASRLPGQRGKSDSPLHF.

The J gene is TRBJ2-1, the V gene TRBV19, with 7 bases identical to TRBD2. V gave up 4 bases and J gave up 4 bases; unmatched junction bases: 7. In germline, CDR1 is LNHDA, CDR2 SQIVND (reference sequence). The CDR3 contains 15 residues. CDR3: CASSSTLAEYNEQFF. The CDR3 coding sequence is TGTGCCAGTAGTAGCACGCTAGCGGAATACAATGAGCAGTTCTTC.

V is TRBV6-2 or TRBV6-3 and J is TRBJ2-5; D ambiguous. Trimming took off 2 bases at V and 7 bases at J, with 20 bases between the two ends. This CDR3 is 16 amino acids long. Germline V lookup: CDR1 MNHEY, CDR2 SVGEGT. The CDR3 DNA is TGTGCCAGCAGTTACGGGCTAGTAACGGGTCCCGGGACCCAGTACTTC. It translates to CASSYGLVTGPGTQYF.

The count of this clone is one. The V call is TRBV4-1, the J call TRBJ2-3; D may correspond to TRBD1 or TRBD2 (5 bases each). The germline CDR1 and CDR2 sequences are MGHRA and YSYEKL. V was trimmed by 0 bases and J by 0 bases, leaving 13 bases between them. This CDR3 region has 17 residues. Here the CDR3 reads CASSQERWDVSTDTQYF. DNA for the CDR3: TGCGCCAGCAGCCAAGAGAGGTGGGACGTTAGCACAGATACGCAGTATTTT.

The CDR3 DNA follows: TGTGCCAGCTCACCCCGGACACTAACCGGGGAGCTGTTTTTT. Amino acids: CASSPRTLTGELFF. The V and J genes are TRBV18 and TRBJ2-2; perhaps TRBD1 as D (5 bases). Germline V CDR1 and CDR2: KGHSH, LQKENI. The CDR3 sequence is 14 residues long. With 3 bases removed from V and 5 bases from J, the gap between germline ends came to 10 bases.

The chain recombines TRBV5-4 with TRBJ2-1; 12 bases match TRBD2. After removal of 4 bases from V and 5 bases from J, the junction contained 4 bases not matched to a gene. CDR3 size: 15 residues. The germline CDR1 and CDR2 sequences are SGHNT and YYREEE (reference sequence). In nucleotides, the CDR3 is TGTGCCAGCAGCCCCAGACTAGCGGGAGACAATGAGCAGTTCTTC. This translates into CASSPRLAGDNEQFF.

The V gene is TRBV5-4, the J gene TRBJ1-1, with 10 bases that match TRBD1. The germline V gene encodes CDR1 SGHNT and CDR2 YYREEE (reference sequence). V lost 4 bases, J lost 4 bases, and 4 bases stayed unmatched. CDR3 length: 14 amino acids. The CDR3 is CASSMDRGGTEAFF. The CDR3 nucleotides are TGTGCCAGCAGCATGGACAGGGGGGGCACTGAAGCTTTCTTT. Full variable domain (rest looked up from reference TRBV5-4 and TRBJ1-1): ETGVTQSPTHLIKTRGQQVTLRCSSQSGHNTVSWYQQALGQGPQFIFQYYREEENGRGNFPPRFSGLQFPNYSSELNVNALELDDSALYLCASSMDRGGTEAFFGQGTRLTVV.

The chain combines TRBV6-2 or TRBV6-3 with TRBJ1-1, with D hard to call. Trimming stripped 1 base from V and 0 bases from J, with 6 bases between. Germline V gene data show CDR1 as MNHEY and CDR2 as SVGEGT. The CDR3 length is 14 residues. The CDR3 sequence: CASSYYQVNTEAFF. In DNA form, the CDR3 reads TGTGCCAGCAGTTACTATCAGGTGAACACTGAAGCTTTCTTT.

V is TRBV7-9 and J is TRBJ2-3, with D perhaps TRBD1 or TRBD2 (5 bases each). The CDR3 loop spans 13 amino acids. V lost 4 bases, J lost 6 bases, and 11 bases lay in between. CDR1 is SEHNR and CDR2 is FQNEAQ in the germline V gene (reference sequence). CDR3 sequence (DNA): TGTGCCAGCAGCTCTCTAGCAGGGGATACGCAGTATTTT. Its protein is CASSSLAGDTQYF.

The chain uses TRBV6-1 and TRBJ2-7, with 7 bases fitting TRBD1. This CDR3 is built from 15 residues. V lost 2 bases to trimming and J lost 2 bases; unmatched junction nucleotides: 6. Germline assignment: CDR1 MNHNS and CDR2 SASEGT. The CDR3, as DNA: TGTGCCAGCAGTGAACCAGGGGGACCTACCTACGAGCAGTACTTC. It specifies CASSEPGGPTYEQYF.

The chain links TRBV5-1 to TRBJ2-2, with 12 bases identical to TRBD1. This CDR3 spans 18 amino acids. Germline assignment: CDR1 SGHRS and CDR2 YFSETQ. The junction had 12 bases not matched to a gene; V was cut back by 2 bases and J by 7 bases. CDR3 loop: CASSFSWDRGRFGGELFF. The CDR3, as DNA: TGCGCCAGCAGCTTCTCCTGGGACAGGGGGCGCTTTGGCGGGGAGCTGTTTTTT.

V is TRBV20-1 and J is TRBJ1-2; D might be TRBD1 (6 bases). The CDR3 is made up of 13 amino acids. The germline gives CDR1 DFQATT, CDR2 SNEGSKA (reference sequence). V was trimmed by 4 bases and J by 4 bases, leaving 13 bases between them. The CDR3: CSAIETGFYGYTF. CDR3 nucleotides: TGCAGTGCTATTGAGACAGGATTCTATGGCTACACCTTC.

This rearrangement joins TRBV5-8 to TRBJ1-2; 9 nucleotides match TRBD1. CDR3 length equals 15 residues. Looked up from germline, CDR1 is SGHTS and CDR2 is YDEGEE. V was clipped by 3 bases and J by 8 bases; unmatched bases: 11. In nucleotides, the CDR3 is TGTGCCAGCAGCTCGACGGGACAGGGTTCGGAGGGCTACACCTTC. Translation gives CASSSTGQGSEGYTF.

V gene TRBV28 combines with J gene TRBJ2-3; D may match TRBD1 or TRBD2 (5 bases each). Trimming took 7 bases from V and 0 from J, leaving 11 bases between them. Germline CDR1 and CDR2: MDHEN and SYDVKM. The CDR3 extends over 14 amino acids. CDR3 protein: CASTRGRSTDTQYF. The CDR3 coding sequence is TGTGCCAGCACCCGGGGCCGGAGCACAGATACGCAGTATTTT. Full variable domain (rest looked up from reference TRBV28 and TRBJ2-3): DVKVTQSSRYLVKRTGEKVFLECVQDMDHENMFWYRQDPGLGLRLIYFSYDVKMKEKGDIPEGYSVSREKKERFSLILESASTNQTSMYLCASTRGRSTDTQYFGPGTRLTVL.

As DNA, the CDR3 is TGTGCCAGCAGCCCTGGACTAGCGGGATCTGATGAGCAGTTCTTC. Translation gives CASSPGLAGSDEQFF. The chain carries TRBV3-1 (or the pseudogene TRBV3-2) and TRBJ2-1; 12 bases match TRBD2. Germline V gene lookup returns CDR1 LGHDT and CDR2 YNNKEL (reference sequence). Trimming removed 4 bases from V and 8 bases from J; junction bases left unmatched: 6. The CDR3 runs 15 residues.

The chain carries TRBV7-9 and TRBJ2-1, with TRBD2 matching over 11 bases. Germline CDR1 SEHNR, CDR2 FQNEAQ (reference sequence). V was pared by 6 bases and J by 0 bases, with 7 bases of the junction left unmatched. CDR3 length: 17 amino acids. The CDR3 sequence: CASRASGRTSSYNEQFF. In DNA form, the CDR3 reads TGTGCCAGCAGGGCTAGCGGGAGGACGAGCTCCTACAATGAGCAGTTCTTC.

The CDR3 here is CATSDVQGLGYTF. Written as DNA, the CDR3 is TGTGCCACCAGTGACGTTCAGGGCCTAGGCTACACCTTC. The chain has TRBV24-1 and TRBJ1-2; maybe TRBD1 (5 bases). Looked up from germline, CDR1 is KGHDR and CDR2 is SFDVKD. V was cut by 4 bases and J by 8 bases, with 13 bases left in between. The CDR3 runs to 13 residues.

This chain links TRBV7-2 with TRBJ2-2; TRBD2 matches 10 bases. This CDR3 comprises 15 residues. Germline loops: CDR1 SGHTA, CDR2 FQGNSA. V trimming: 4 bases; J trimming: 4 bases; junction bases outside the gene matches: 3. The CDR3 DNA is TGTGCCAGCAGCTCCTGGACTAGCGGCACCGGGGAGCTGTTTTTT. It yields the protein CASSSWTSGTGELFF.

The CDR3 loop is CASSFERSSYEQYF. The CDR3 region has the DNA TGCGCCAGCAGCTTCGAACGGAGCTCCTACGAGCAGTACTTC. V gene TRBV5-1 combines with J gene TRBJ2-7; the D is unclear. The V and J ends lost 2 bases and 0 bases respectively, with 9 bases between them. Germline loops: CDR1 SGHRS, CDR2 YFSETQ. The CDR3 is 14 amino acids.

The CDR3 region has the DNA TGTGCCAGCAGTGGCGACGACTCTCGGGGGTACGAGCAGTACTTC. It codes for CASSGDDSRGYEQYF. The rearrangement links TRBV2 to TRBJ2-7, with a possible D match to TRBD2 (6 bases). This CDR3 contains 15 residues. Per germline, CDR1 SNHLY and CDR2 FYNNEI. The V end was cut by 4 bases, the J end by 4 bases, with 17 bases between.

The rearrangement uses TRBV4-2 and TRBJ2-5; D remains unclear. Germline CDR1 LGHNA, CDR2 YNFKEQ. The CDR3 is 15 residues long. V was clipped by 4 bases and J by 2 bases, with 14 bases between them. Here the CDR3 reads CASSPTSSLQETQYF. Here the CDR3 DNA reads TGTGCCAGCAGCCCTACAAGTAGCCTTCAAGAGACCCAGTACTTC.

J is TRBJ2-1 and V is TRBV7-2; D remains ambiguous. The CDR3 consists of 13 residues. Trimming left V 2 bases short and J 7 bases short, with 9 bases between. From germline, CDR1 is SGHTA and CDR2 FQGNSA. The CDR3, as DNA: TGTGCCAGCAGCTTATCCCACGGGAATGAGCAGTTCTTC. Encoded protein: CASSLSHGNEQFF.

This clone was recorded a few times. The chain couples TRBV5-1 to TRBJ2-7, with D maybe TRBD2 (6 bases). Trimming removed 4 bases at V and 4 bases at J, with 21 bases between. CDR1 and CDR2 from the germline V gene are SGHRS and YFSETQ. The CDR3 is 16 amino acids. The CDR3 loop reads CASSPLGVSGAYEQYF. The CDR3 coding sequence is TGCGCCAGCAGCCCTCTGGGGGTTAGCGGAGCGTACGAGCAGTACTTC.

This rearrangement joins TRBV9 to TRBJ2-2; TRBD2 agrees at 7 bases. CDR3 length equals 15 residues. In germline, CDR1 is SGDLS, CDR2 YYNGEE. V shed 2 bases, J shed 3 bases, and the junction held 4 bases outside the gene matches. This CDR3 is CASSVEGGYTGELFF. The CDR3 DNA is TGTGCCAGCAGCGTGGAGGGAGGGTACACCGGGGAGCTGTTTTTT.